The present TCR beta chain was sequenced within a study of OX40 agonist ivuxolimab in advanced cancers. Libraries were prepared by immunoSEQ multiplex PCR; TCRdb keeps only in-frame clonotypes and omits some of them. This table holds around 20,000 clones, roughly 87% found once. Material: CD4+ or CD8+ T cells sorted from blood, obtained in a trial of the OX40 agonist ivuxolimab. The TCR was taken from an adult with an advanced solid tumor such as melanoma, head and neck, liver or kidney cancer.

The CDR3 coding sequence is TGTGCCAGCAGCTTTCCGGGACCGGGGAGGGAGACCCAGTACTTC. Translation gives CASSFPGPGRETQYF. The V gene is TRBV7-9, the J gene TRBJ2-5; a possible D gene is TRBD2 (6 bases). This CDR3 contains 15 residues. The germline V gene encodes CDR1 SEHNR and CDR2 FQNEAQ (reference sequence). Between the trimmed V and J ends, which lost 3 bases and 5 bases, there was a span of 16 bases.